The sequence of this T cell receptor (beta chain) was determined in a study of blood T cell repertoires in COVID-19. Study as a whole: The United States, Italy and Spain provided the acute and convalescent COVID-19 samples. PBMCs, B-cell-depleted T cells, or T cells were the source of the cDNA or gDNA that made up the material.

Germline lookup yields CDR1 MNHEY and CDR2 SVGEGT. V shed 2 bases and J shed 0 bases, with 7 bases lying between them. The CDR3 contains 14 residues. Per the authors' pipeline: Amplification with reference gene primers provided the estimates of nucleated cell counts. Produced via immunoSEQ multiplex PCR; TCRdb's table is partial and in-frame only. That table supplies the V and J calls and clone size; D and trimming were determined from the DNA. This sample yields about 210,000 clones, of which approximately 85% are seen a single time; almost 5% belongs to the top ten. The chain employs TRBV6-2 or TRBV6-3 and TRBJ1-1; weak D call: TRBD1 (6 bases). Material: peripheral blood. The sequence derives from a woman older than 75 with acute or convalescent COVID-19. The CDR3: CASSYDRMNTEAFF. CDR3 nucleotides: TGTGCCAGCAGTTACGACAGGATGAACACTGAAGCTTTCTTT.